These T cell receptor beta chains were read from a single sample in a study of T cell responses to AZD1222 COVID-19 vaccine. The protocol was immunoSEQ multiplex PCR, while the TCRdb copy is restricted to in-frame clones and leaves out a portion. The repertoire holds 130,000 or so clones, 75% to 95% seen once, with 6.5% to 8.5% in the top ten. Source: peripheral blood, taken on day 0 of AZD1222 vaccination. The receptors stem from an adult in good health. Both conserved end residues are part of each CDR3. D genes are given only for firm matches. Not every row has a clone size; where given, it reads once, few, many or a size class.

CDR3 DNA,CDR3 protein,V gene,D gene,clone size,J gene
TGTGCCAGCAGCGCCCAGACAGGTCCTAATGAAAAACTGTTTTTT,CASSAQTGPNEKLFF,TRBV7-2,.,once,TRBJ1-4
TGTGCCAGCAGTTTGGGCGGCGCCCTCCACTTT,CASSLGGALHF,TRBV6-2/TRBV6-3,.,.,TRBJ1-6
TGTGCCAGTAGACCAACAGGGCGCTCTGGAAACACCATATATTTT,CASRPTGRSGNTIYF,TRBV19,.,.,TRBJ1-3
TGTGCCAGCAGTCACCTGACAGGGGGCGAAACAGATACGCAGTATTTT,CASSHLTGGETDTQYF,TRBV28,TRBD1,.,TRBJ2-3
TGTGCCAGCAGCACCGGGACTAGCCAAGAGACCCAGTACTTC,CASSTGTSQETQYF,TRBV7-6,TRBD2,.,TRBJ2-5
TGTGCCAGCAGCCAAGTAAGGGGCGGGAACACTGAAGCTTTCTTT,CASSQVRGGNTEAFF,TRBV3-1/TRBV3-2,.,once,TRBJ1-1
TGTGCCAGCAGTCGAACAAGACAGGGGCAGGGAGATACGCAGTATTTT,CASSRTRQGQGDTQYF,TRBV6-6,TRBD1,.,TRBJ2-3
TGTGCCAGCAGTGCACTTCCGACACCGAACACTGAAGCTTTCTTT,CASSALPTPNTEAFF,TRBV2,.,.,TRBJ1-1
TGTGCCAGCAGTCTCCCCTCCCTACTCCTAAGCAATCAGCCCCAGCATTTT,CASSLPSLLLSNQPQHF,TRBV28,.,.,TRBJ1-5
TGTGCCAGCAGCTTAGGACAACTCCCTGACAGATTGAACACTGAAGCTTTCTTT,CASSLGQLPDRLNTEAFF,TRBV11-3,.,.,TRBJ1-1
TGTGCCAGTAGGGAAAGGGGGCTGCGGGGCTACACCTTC,CASRERGLRGYTF,TRBV19,TRBD1,once,TRBJ1-2
TGTGCCAGCAGCCACGGGGGTCGAGAGACCCAGTACTTC,CASSHGGRETQYF,TRBV28,.,.,TRBJ2-5
TGTGCCTGGACCCTCGCTGGCTATGGCTACACCTTC,CAWTLAGYGYTF,TRBV30,.,.,TRBJ1-2
TGTGCCAGCCAAGAGCGACAGGGAGGTCATCAGCCCCAGCATTTT,CASQERQGGHQPQHF,TRBV2,TRBD1,.,TRBJ1-5
TGCGCCAGCAGCTTGGATGGCGGGGGCAGCACCGGGGAGCTGTTTTTT,CASSLDGGGSTGELFF,TRBV5-1,.,.,TRBJ2-2
TGTGCCAGCAGCTTACGGGGGCCCTACGAGCAGTACTTC,CASSLRGPYEQYF,TRBV13,.,.,TRBJ2-7
TGTGCCAGCAGCCACCCACGGGACGGTGGGGGCTACACCTTC,CASSHPRDGGGYTF,TRBV3-1/TRBV3-2,.,.,TRBJ1-2
TGTGCCAGCAGCTTAGGACAACCGGGTGGCTACACCTTC,CASSLGQPGGYTF,TRBV5-6,.,.,TRBJ1-2
TGTGCCAGCACGAGGGGGGCGCAGGGCTACACCTTC,CASTRGAQGYTF,TRBV12-3/TRBV12-4,.,.,TRBJ1-2
TGTGCCAGCAGGGGACAGAACATGGCCCAGCATTTT,CASRGQNMAQHF,TRBV28,TRBD1,.,TRBJ1-5
TGTGCCAGCAGTTACGGGCAGGGGGGTTACGAGCAGTACTTC,CASSYGQGGYEQYF,TRBV6-5,.,.,TRBJ2-7
TGTGCCAGCAGCTCAGAAGGGGGCTATAATCAGCCCCAGCATTTT,CASSSEGGYNQPQHF,TRBV7-9,TRBD1,once,TRBJ1-5
TGTGCCAGCAGACTCGGGACTAGCGTATCCTACGAGCAGTACTTC,CASRLGTSVSYEQYF,TRBV6-5,TRBD2,.,TRBJ2-7
TGTGCCAGCAGTTACGTAAGCTCTGGGGCCAACGTCCTGACTTTC,CASSYVSSGANVLTF,TRBV6-5,.,.,TRBJ2-6
TGTGCCAGCAGCCAAGAAACCGCAGGCCCGGGGTACGAGCAGTACTTC,CASSQETAGPGYEQYF,TRBV3-1/TRBV3-2,.,.,TRBJ2-7
TGTGCCAGCTCACCCATTTCCAAGGAAGCCGAGCAGTACTTC,CASSPISKEAEQYF,TRBV18,.,once,TRBJ2-7
TGCGCCAGCAGCCAAGATCTGAGCGGGGGGGCGTCAGATACGCAGTATTTT,CASSQDLSGGASDTQYF,TRBV4-3,TRBD2,.,TRBJ2-3
TGTGCCAGCACCAAGAGAGAGAGCTCCTACAATGAGCAGTTCTTC,CASTKRESSYNEQFF,TRBV9,.,.,TRBJ2-1
TGCGCCAGCAGCTTGGCGGACACCGGGGAGCTGTTTTTT,CASSLADTGELFF,TRBV5-1,.,.,TRBJ2-2
TGTGCCAGCCAAGGGGGTATCTATGGCTACACCTTC,CASQGGIYGYTF,TRBV7-9,.,.,TRBJ1-2
TGCGCCAGCAGCTCTCTTAATAACTCACCCCTCCACTTT,CASSSLNNSPLHF,TRBV5-1,.,.,TRBJ1-6
TGTGCCAGCGTGAACGGAAACTACACTGAAGCTTTCTTT,CASVNGNYTEAFF,TRBV3-1/TRBV3-2,.,few,TRBJ1-1
TGTGCCAGCAGAGCGCGACGTAACACCGGGGAGCTGTTTTTT,CASRARRNTGELFF,TRBV6-6,.,.,TRBJ2-2
TGTGCCAGCAACAATCCGGGACTAGATCGACGCGAGCAGTACTTC,CASNNPGLDRREQYF,TRBV28,TRBD2,.,TRBJ2-7
TGCGCCAGCAGCGCACAGGGGGGGTTTGGCTATGGCTACACCTTC,CASSAQGGFGYGYTF,TRBV5-1,TRBD1,few,TRBJ1-2
TGTGCCAGCCGACAAGCAGGGGCTTACGGAAACACCATATATTTT,CASRQAGAYGNTIYF,TRBV7-8,.,.,TRBJ1-3
TGTGCCAGCAGCGTAGATGCAACAGAAGAGACCCAGTACTTC,CASSVDATEETQYF,TRBV9,.,.,TRBJ2-5
TGTGCCAGCAGTCCCCGGCAGATACTCAATGAAAAACTGTTTTTT,CASSPRQILNEKLFF,TRBV2,.,.,TRBJ1-4
TGTGCCAGCAGTGAATGGTCAGGAGTTAATTCACCCCTCCACTTT,CASSEWSGVNSPLHF,TRBV25-1,.,.,TRBJ1-6
TGTGCCTGGATAGGGATAACAAGTTTATCATCCACAGATACGCAGTATTTT,CAWIGITSLSSTDTQYF,TRBV30,.,once,TRBJ2-3
TGTGCCTGGAGGAGACAGGGGGGCGAGCAGTACTTC,CAWRRQGGEQYF,TRBV30,TRBD1,once,TRBJ2-7
TGTGCCAGCAGTGCAAAACACAAAAACTACGAGCAGTACTTC,CASSAKHKNYEQYF,TRBV25-1,.,once,TRBJ2-7
TGTGCCAGCAGCCCCGGGGCTGGACTAGCGGGGAATGAGCAGTTCTTC,CASSPGAGLAGNEQFF,TRBV9,TRBD2,.,TRBJ2-1
TGCGCCAGCAGCCAAGGGACAGGGGATTACTACGAGCAGTACTTC,CASSQGTGDYYEQYF,TRBV4-3,TRBD1,.,TRBJ2-7
TGTGCCAGCAGTTTGTCGGCCAGGGAGGGATATGGCTACACCTTC,CASSLSAREGYGYTF,TRBV28,.,.,TRBJ1-2
TGTGCCAGCAGCCAGGCGGGGACAGGGACCTACGAGCAGTACTTC,CASSQAGTGTYEQYF,TRBV13,TRBD1,once,TRBJ2-7
TGCGCCAGCAGTCAATCAGACGATGGCCCGGGAATGGGGTACTATAGCAATCAGCCCCAGCATTTT,CASSQSDDGPGMGYYSNQPQHF,TRBV23-1,.,.,TRBJ1-5
TGTGCCAGCAGGTTGGGGGGTAGCTCCTACAATGAGCAGTTCTTC,CASRLGGSSYNEQFF,TRBV11-2,.,.,TRBJ2-1
TGTGCCAGCAGTCTCACAGGGGTCTCCTACAATGAGCAGTTCTTC,CASSLTGVSYNEQFF,TRBV9,TRBD1,.,TRBJ2-1
TGTGCCATCTCGCGCAGGGGTGCAAACACTGAAGCTTTCTTT,CAISRRGANTEAFF,TRBV7-8,.,.,TRBJ1-1
TGTGCCAGTACGATCCATGGCTACACCTTC,CASTIHGYTF,TRBV2,.,.,TRBJ1-2
TGTGCCAGCAGTCTACTAGCGGAGAAACAAGAGACCCAGTACTTC,CASSLLAEKQETQYF,TRBV6-5,TRBD2,.,TRBJ2-5
TGTGCCAGCTCTCCGGACCGGGGTTCACCCCTCCACTTT,CASSPDRGSPLHF,TRBV18,.,.,TRBJ1-6